One sample yielded the 20 T cell receptor beta chains listed below, sequenced in a study of OX40 agonist ivuxolimab in advanced cancers. Profiled with immunoSEQ multiplex PCR; TCRdb holds only in-frame clones, not every one. The sample lists about 110,000 clones, 75% to 95% occurring once. The input for sequencing was CD4+ or CD8+ T cells sorted from blood, taken in a trial of the OX40 agonist ivuxolimab. These receptors were collected from an adult with an advanced solid tumor such as melanoma, head and neck, liver or kidney cancer.

The V and J genes are TRBV19 and TRBJ2-5; the match to TRBD1 covers 11 bases. The V gene end was trimmed by 5 bases and the J gene end by 5 bases; junction bases not matched to a gene: 10. Germline CDR1 LNHDA, CDR2 SQIVND (reference sequence). CDR3 length: 16 amino acids. The CDR3: CASSAGQGAPPETQYF. CDR3 DNA: TGTGCCAGTAGTGCTGGACAGGGGGCCCCCCCGGAGACCCAGTACTTC. The whole variable domain, filled in from reference TRBV19 and TRBJ2-5, reads DGGITQSPKYLFRKEGQNVTLSCEQNLNHDAMYWYRQDPGQGLRLIYYSQIVNDFQKGDIAEGYSVSREKKESFPLTVTSAQKNPTAFYLCASSAGQGAPPETQYFGPGTRLLVL.

The chain carries TRBV19 and TRBJ2-7; 9 bases line up with TRBD1. The CDR3 runs to 14 residues. After removal of 9 bases from V and 2 bases from J, the junction contained 8 bases not matched to a gene. Germline V gene data show CDR1 as LNHDA and CDR2 as SQIVND (reference sequence). The CDR3 region is CASSDRGLAYEQYF. CDR3 bases: TGTGCCAGCAGTGACAGGGGGTTGGCCTACGAGCAGTACTTC.

This rearrangement joins TRBV6-5 to TRBJ1-1, with D possibly being TRBD1 (5 bases). The CDR3 sequence is 15 residues long. Germline values: CDR1 MNHEY, CDR2 SVGAGI. Trimming took 7 bases from V and 4 from J, leaving 19 bases between them. As DNA, the CDR3 is TGTGCCAGCACCCACACGCAGGGCAAGGGCACTGAAGCTTTCTTT. It codes for CASTHTQGKGTEAFF.

V gene TRBV18 combines with J gene TRBJ2-5; D tentatively reads TRBD1 or TRBD2 (5 bases each). The CDR3 runs 15 residues. V lost 2 bases and J 4 bases, leaving 14 bases between the germline ends. Looked up from germline, CDR1 is KGHSH and CDR2 is LQKENI. CDR3 protein: CASSPEGLAPETQYF. The CDR3 bases are TGTGCCAGCTCACCAGAGGGGCTGGCCCCAGAGACCCAGTACTTC.

This rearrangement joins TRBV19 to TRBJ2-2, with 7 nucleotides matching TRBD1. The V segment lost 1 base and the J segment 4 bases; nucleotides outside the gene matches: 3. Germline V gene lookup returns CDR1 LNHDA and CDR2 SQIVND (reference sequence). The CDR3 is 15 amino acids. For the CDR3, the DNA is TGTGCCAGTAGTATAGTCCCAGGGGGCACCGGGGAGCTGTTTTTT. As protein: CASSIVPGGTGELFF. Together with reference TRBV19 and TRBJ2-2, the CDR3 gives the full variable domain: DGGITQSPKYLFRKEGQNVTLSCEQNLNHDAMYWYRQDPGQGLRLIYYSQIVNDFQKGDIAEGYSVSREKKESFPLTVTSAQKNPTAFYLCASSIVPGGTGELFFGEGSRLTVL.

This clone came up once. V and J are TRBV2 and TRBJ2-5, with D possibly matching TRBD2 (5 bases). The length of the CDR3 is 13 residues. The germline CDR1 and CDR2 sequences are SNHLY and FYNNEI. Trimming shortened V by 5 bases and J by 7 bases, and 14 bases separated the two germline ends. CDR3 amino acids: CASSLDSMWTQYF. The CDR3 region has the DNA TGTGCCAGCAGTTTGGACTCGATGTGGACCCAGTACTTC.

The chain carries TRBV10-3 and TRBJ1-4; TRBD1 matches at 11 bases. This CDR3 is built from 14 residues. The ends lost 11 bases at V and 7 bases at J; junction bases unmatched: 9. The V gene's germline CDR1 is ENHRY and CDR2 SYGVKD. The CDR3 DNA reads as TGTGCCTCAGAAGAGGGGACAGGGGGTGAAAAACTGTTTTTT. Translating gives CASEEGTGGEKLFF.

The chain combines TRBV6-6 with TRBJ1-6; D not resolved. This CDR3 comprises 13 residues. Germline assignment: CDR1 MNHNY and CDR2 SVGAGI (reference sequence). V lost 5 bases, J lost 7 bases, and 9 bases lay in between. CDR3 amino acids: CASSMTKNSPLHF. CDR3 DNA sequence: TGTGCCAGCAGTATGACCAAAAATTCACCCCTCCACTTT.

The J gene is TRBJ2-6, the V gene TRBV19; 7 bases map to TRBD2. The trim removed 5 bases at V and 3 bases at J, leaving 4 bases unmatched. The CDR3 has 15 residues. Germline V gene sequence: CDR1 LNHDA, CDR2 SQIVND (reference sequence). CDR3 protein: CASSPRGFGANVLTF. The CDR3 region has the DNA TGTGCCAGTAGTCCGCGGGGGTTTGGGGCCAACGTCCTGACTTTC.

As concerns this clone: At the DNA level, this CDR3 is encoded by other sequences in the same sample as well. The chain has TRBV19 and TRBJ1-5; TRBD1 agrees at 10 bases. Germline values: CDR1 LNHDA, CDR2 SQIVND (reference sequence). CDR3 size: 14 residues. V was pared by 5 bases and J by 7 bases, with 5 bases of the junction left unmatched. The CDR3 spells CASSPGTGDQPQHF. Written as DNA, the CDR3 is TGTGCCAGTAGTCCCGGGACAGGGGACCAGCCCCAGCATTTT.

The rearrangement links TRBV10-3 to TRBJ2-5, with TRBD1 matching over 8 bases. The ends lost 4 bases at V and 5 bases at J; junction bases unmatched: 9. The germline V gene encodes CDR1 ENHRY and CDR2 SYGVKD. CDR3 length: 15 amino acids. The CDR3 sequence is CAISGGSGGQETQYF. The CDR3 DNA reads as TGTGCCATCAGTGGGGGGTCAGGGGGCCAGGAGACCCAGTACTTC.

This clone was seen just once. This chain links TRBV25-1 with TRBJ2-2, with D unclear. V lost 0 bases to trimming and J lost 1 base, with 9 bases between them. The germline CDR1 and CDR2 sequences are MGHDK and SYGVNS. There are 16 residues in the CDR3. CDR3 nucleotide sequence: TGTGCCAGCAGTGAATATGGGGTCCGGAACACCGGGGAGCTGTTTTTT. Amino acids: CASSEYGVRNTGELFF.

The chain is built from TRBV19 and TRBJ2-6; 10 positions agree with TRBD1. V was pared by 3 bases and J by 8 bases, with 4 bases of the junction left unmatched. The CDR3 is 15 residues long. In germline, CDR1 is LNHDA, CDR2 SQIVND (reference sequence). The CDR3 region has the DNA TGTGCCAGTAGTATTGGACAGGGGGACTCCAACGTCCTGACTTTC. It specifies CASSIGQGDSNVLTF.

The rearrangement links TRBV27 to TRBJ2-1; D unclear. CDR1 is MNHEY and CDR2 is SMNVEV in the germline V gene (reference sequence). This CDR3 has 12 residues. The germline V and J ends were trimmed by 6 bases and 2 bases, with 5 bases remaining between them. CDR3 DNA sequence: TGTGCCAGCAGAGGGCCCTACAATGAGCAGTTCTTC. Its protein is CASRGPYNEQFF.

The chain uses TRBV7-8 and TRBJ2-2, with a weak D call TRBD1 (6 bases). Trimming took 7 bases from V and 4 from J, leaving 10 bases between them. Germline CDR1 SGHVS, CDR2 FQNEAQ. This CDR3 region has 13 residues. Here the CDR3 reads CASNARGTGELFF. CDR3 DNA sequence: TGTGCCAGCAACGCCAGGGGCACCGGGGAGCTGTTTTTT.

The gene calls are TRBV14 and TRBJ2-5; D possibly uses TRBD1 or TRBD2 (5 bases each). This CDR3 comprises 14 residues. CDR1 and CDR2 from the germline V gene are SGHDN and FVKESK. The V gene lost 6 bases and the J gene lost 1 base, with 12 bases spanning the gap. The DNA for the CDR3 is TGTGCCAGCAGTCTTACGGGGACCCAAGAGACCCAGTACTTC. Translation gives CASSLTGTQETQYF.

This clone has only one observation. The rearrangement links TRBV6-1 to TRBJ2-5; the D gene is possibly TRBD1 (5 bases). CDR3 length: 14 amino acids. CDR1 and CDR2 (germline): MNHNS, SASEGT. The V gene lost 7 bases and the J gene lost 2 bases, with 14 bases spanning the gap. The chain's CDR3 is CASNMQGLQETQYF. Here the CDR3 DNA reads TGTGCCAGCAATATGCAGGGCCTACAAGAGACCCAGTACTTC.

The V gene is TRBV7-9, the J gene TRBJ1-4; the D gene is possibly TRBD1 (6 bases). The germline V gene has CDR1 SEHNR and CDR2 FQNEAQ (reference sequence). Between the trimmed V and J ends, which lost 5 bases and 6 bases, there was a span of 28 bases. The CDR3 totals 19 residues. As DNA, the CDR3 is TGTGCCAGCAGCCTGGGGTTCAGGGGAGGCACAATTAAGGATGAAAAACTGTTTTTT. It yields the protein CASSLGFRGGTIKDEKLFF.

V and J are TRBV6-1 and TRBJ1-2, with D possibly matching TRBD1 (5 bases). Per germline, CDR1 MNHNS and CDR2 SASEGT. The CDR3 contains 13 residues. V lost 8 bases, J lost 3 bases, and 13 bases lay in between. The CDR3 spells CASGGRRDYGYTF. The CDR3 DNA follows: TGTGCCAGCGGGGGGAGAAGAGACTATGGCTACACCTTC.

The gene calls are TRBV5-8 and TRBJ2-6; TRBD1 aligns across 8 bases. The germline gives CDR1 SGHTS, CDR2 YDEGEE. With V trimmed by 4 bases and J by 3 bases, 15 bases remained unmatched. The CDR3 runs to 19 residues. The CDR3 loop is CASSISRDRLSGGANVLTF. In nucleotides, the CDR3 is TGTGCCAGCAGCATTTCCCGGGACAGGTTGTCGGGTGGGGCCAACGTCCTGACTTTC.